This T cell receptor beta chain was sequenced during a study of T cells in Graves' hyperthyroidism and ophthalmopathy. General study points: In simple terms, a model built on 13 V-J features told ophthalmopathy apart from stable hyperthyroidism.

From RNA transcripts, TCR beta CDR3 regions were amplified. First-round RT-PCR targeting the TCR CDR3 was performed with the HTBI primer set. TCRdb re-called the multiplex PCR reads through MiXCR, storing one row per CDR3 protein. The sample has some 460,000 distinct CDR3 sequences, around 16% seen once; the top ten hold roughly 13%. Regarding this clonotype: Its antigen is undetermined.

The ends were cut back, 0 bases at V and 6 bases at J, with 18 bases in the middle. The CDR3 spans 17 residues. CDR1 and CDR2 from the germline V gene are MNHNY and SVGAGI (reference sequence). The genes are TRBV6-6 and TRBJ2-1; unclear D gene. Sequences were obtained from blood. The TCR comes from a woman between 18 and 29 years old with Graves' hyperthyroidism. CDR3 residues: CASSYSAAPLLFNEQFF. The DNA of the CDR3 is TGTGCCAGCAGTTACTCGGCGGCCCCACTACTCTTCAATGAGCAGTTCTTC.